This T cell receptor (beta chain) was documented in a study of T cell responses to AZD1222 COVID-19 vaccine. Across the study: Second-dose recipients at about 4 or about 12 weeks were treated as one pooled group.

Sequenced by immunoSEQ multiplex PCR; TCRdb stores in-frame clones only, minus some. The repertoire holds some 130,000 clones, with around 90% as singletons. This CDR3 has 14 amino acids. V lost 5 bases to trimming and J lost 1 base, with 9 bases between them. Germline loops: CDR1 PRHDT, CDR2 FYEKMQ (reference sequence). Source: peripheral blood, taken on day 0 of AZD1222 vaccination. The chain links TRBV13 to TRBJ2-4; possibly TRBD1 for D (5 bases). The origin of this receptor is an adult in good health. The CDR3: CASSLKGAKNIQYF. In nucleotides, the CDR3 is TGTGCCAGCAGCCTAAAGGGGGCCAAAAACATTCAGTACTTC. Full variable domain (remainder filled in from reference TRBV13 and TRBJ2-4): AAGVIQSPRHLIKEKRETATLKCYPIPRHDTVYWYQQGPGQDPQFLISFYEKMQSDKGSIPDRFSAQQFSDYHSELNMSSLELGDSALYFCASSLKGAKNIQYFGAGTRLSVL.